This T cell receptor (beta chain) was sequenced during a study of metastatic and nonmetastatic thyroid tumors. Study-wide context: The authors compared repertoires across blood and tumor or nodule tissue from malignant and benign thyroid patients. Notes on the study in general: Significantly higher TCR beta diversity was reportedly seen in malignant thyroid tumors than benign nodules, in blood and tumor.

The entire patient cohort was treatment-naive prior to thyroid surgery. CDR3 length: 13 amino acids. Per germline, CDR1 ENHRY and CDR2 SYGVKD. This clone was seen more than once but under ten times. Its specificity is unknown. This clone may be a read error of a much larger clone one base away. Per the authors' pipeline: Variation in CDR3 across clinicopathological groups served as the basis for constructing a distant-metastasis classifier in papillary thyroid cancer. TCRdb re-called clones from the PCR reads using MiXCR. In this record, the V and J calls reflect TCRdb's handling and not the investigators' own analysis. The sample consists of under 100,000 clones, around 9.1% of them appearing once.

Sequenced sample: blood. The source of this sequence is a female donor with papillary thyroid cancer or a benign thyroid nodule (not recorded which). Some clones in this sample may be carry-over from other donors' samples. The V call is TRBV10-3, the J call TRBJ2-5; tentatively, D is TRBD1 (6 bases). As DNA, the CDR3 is TGTGCCATCAGTGGGAACAGGGAAGAGACCAAGTACTTC. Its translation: CAISGNREETKYF.